This T cell receptor beta chain appears in the sequencing data of a study of blood T cell repertoires in COVID-19. Profiling relied on immunoSEQ multiplex PCR, and the TCRdb table lists in-frame clones only, not all of them. The sample yields 200,000 to 250,000 clones, 84% seen once. CDR1 is SEHNR, CDR2 FQNEAQ, per germline (reference sequence). The CDR3 loop spans 14 amino acids. V was shortened by 5 bases and J by 4 bases, with 14 bases between the two germline ends. This chain joins TRBV7-9 and TRBJ1-1; D not certain. The sequenced material came from peripheral blood. The receptor's source is a woman aged 80 or over with COVID-19, enrolled during active disease. CDR3 DNA sequence: TGTGCCAGCAGCCCGATAGCACGGTTCACTGAAGCTTTCTTT. Residues: CASSPIARFTEAFF.